What follows describes a single T cell receptor (beta chain). A few counts support this clone. Its cognate antigen has yet to be identified. Base qualities are not provided; no much larger clone lies one nucleotide away. The data originate from a study of cytomegalovirus exposure and HLA in healthy donors listed by TCRdb under 2017. Notes on the research overall: In an earlier analysis of under 750 of the donors, approximately 300 Gb of sequence data and roughly 100 million unique TCR beta sequences from some 170 million T cells were reported. An early release covering about 600 HLA-typed donors comprised 250 to 350 gigabases of sequencing data and 85 million or so unique TCR sequences. Of the 300 to 500 genotyped donors, roughly 80% were placed in the genetic ancestry cluster associated with self-reported Caucasian donors. The study was designed to test whether signatures of past pathogen exposure could be identified by cataloging public T cell receptors. The T cell repertoires of around 670 subjects were profiled by immunosequencing and related to cytomegalovirus serostatus. In addition to the first cohort of 500 to 850 subjects, a separate validation cohort of 120 different subjects was used. To predict cytomegalovirus infection status, the study brought together high-throughput TCR immunosequencing, statistical association of individual TCRs with disease status, and machine learning. A later analysis re-analyzed previously published TCR beta repertoires from 500 to 700 donors and added high-resolution HLA genotyping to study TCR occurrence patterns. Rather than drawing on any new phenotypic data, the later analysis identified candidate immune exposures from TCR beta sequences and the way those sequences occurred across donors. An earlier analysis of nearly 600 of the donors applied high-throughput TCR beta sequencing to assess whether each TCR beta V gene segment acted as functional or pseudogenic. Alongside the repertoire data, information on donor age, sex, ethnicity and CMV serostatus was compiled. In a later genetic analysis, genome-wide SNP genotypes for about 60% of the 666 donors were used, and that subset was treated as a discovery cohort. All discovery cohort repertoires had been generated using a single sequencing platform. Both class I and class II loci were covered by HLA typing, at four-digit resolution. Typing coverage differed by locus: A, B, C, DRB1 and DQB1 were typed in about 629-630 donors, DQA1 in roughly 500, DPA1 in some 610, and DPB1 in 472. Four to six DR-DQ haplotypes were handled as single units for association and clustering, since linkage in the cohort was strong. Among a few hundred genotyped donors of the cohort, an average of 235,054 unique TCR beta nucleotide sequences were sequenced per donor, around 20% of them non-productive.

Library method: the immunoSEQ multiplex PCR assay. A mixture of 60 forward primers for TCR Vbeta segments and 13 reverse primers for TCR Jbeta segments was used in the multiplex PCR. A multiplex PCR assay on genomic DNA amplified the CDR3 region of rearranged TCR beta genes. Amplified TCR beta libraries were sequenced as 87-base-pair reads on the Illumina HiSeq System. Under the source paper's analysis protocol: A later analysis counted tens of millions of unique TCR beta chains across the 550 to 800 repertoires, and 10 million to 11 million of these chains were shared by at least two donors. Raw reads were error-corrected and collapsed into unique sequences with a nearest-neighbor algorithm that merged closely related sequences to remove PCR and sequencing errors. CDR3 sequences were aligned to IMGT reference sequences to assign V, D and J gene segments. For a sequence to be retained, at least a six-nucleotide match to both a V gene segment and a J gene segment was required. A rearrangement was called productive if the CDR3 had no stop codons and remained in frame with V and J, and every other rearrangement was called non-productive. Following IMGT convention, CDR3 was defined as the stretch from the second conserved V-encoded cysteine up to the conserved J-encoded phenylalanine. In an earlier analysis of roughly 580 of the donors, sequences lacking an unambiguous match to a single V gene segment were excluded. An earlier analysis of over 450 of the donors classified V segments as functional when productive rearrangements were above 56.7% and as segregating when the standard deviation between donors was above 5%. A statistical classification framework was developed to diagnose cytomegalovirus status using the catalog of TCR beta chain sequences. V and J gene assignment, in a later analysis, came from comparing TCR nucleotide sequences with IMGT/GENE-DB human TR gene sequences. The TCRdist pipeline was used in a later analysis to assign CDR3 sequences and most-parsimonious VDJ recombination scenarios. A later analysis defined each TCR beta chain by its CDR3 amino acid sequence plus V-gene family, and excluded reads lacking a unique V-gene family. A later analysis removed 550 to 650 highly shared, low-generation-probability nucleotide sequences to deal with suspected cross-contamination and a sequencing artifact. For each public chain, a later analysis derived a clonal expansion index from normalized ranks of inferred template counts within each repertoire. A later analysis computed generation probabilities with a VDJ recombination model fitted to out-of-frame rearrangements, and checked the results against IGoR. Hypergeometric tests were used in a later analysis to score TCR-TCR, TCR-HLA and TCR-CMV co-occurrence, with a repertoire-size bias correction applied to the TCR pairs. False discovery rates were estimated in a later analysis by permuting HLA or CMV assignments 20 times. In a later analysis, co-occurring TCRs were grouped using DBSCAN, with TCRdist sequence similarity added in when clustering inside HLA-allele-positive subsets. For co-occurrence clustering, repertoires with fewer than 30,000 or more than 120,000 public chains were excluded, along with five repertoires with anomalous nucleotide sharing. TCRdb holds this immuneACCESS table with in-frame rearrangements only. Some clones are missing; in checked studies, unresolved V genes explain under half, and the rest has no known cause. V and J calls and clone size are given by that table; D and trimming were obtained from the DNA. The sample table shows about 130,000 clones, and roughly three fifths are seen once. The ten largest clones represent roughly 2.5% of the sample.

The cohort consisted of more than 650 healthy bone marrow donors. At the time of sampling, every cohort member was nominally healthy, though immune exposures that went unrecorded were likely present. The donor was CMV seronegative and belonged to the group of 352 seronegative cohort members. A peripheral blood sample was collected from each donor, and TCR beta sequencing was performed on peripheral blood mononuclear cells. Genomic DNA extraction from the blood cell samples was performed with the Qiagen DNeasy Blood Extraction Kit. What the study reported, not specific to this receptor: Because HLA typing was unavailable for some donors at each locus, only the typed subset was used in association tests. Linkage disequilibrium might explain the correlated functional status among segregating V segments, but an unknown experimental factor could not be ruled out. Strong co-occurrence of HLA alleles, especially DR and DQ, made assigning TCR associations to individual alleles difficult. In a later analysis, HLA-associated TCR beta chains were found to be more clonally expanded and to have lower generation probabilities than equally common non-associated chains. The earlier analysis of some 540 of the donors excluded around 17 rarely observed V segments, including chromosome 9 orphons, because counts were too low. The only immune exposure information available for the cohort was CMV serostatus. The study gave a list of over 150 TCR beta chains associated with cytomegalovirus. A later analysis reported that several top co-occurrence clusters appeared linked to parvovirus B19, influenza, CMV and Epstein-Barr virus. The sequencing pipeline was judged likely to have produced a cluster of highly shared sequence variants as a technical artifact. Sequencing depth was assumed to be roughly uniform across donors in the presence/absence analyses, though that assumption may not hold. A few of the identified cytomegalovirus-associated TCR beta chains were confirmed in vitro to be specific for cytomegalovirus antigens. Most TCR sequences were seen in very few donors, while some public TCRs were found in many individuals. In both the original and validation cohorts, the classifier was reported to diagnose cytomegalovirus status with high specificity and sensitivity. The authors suggested that the approach could potentially be generalized to other disease states and immunological phenotypes. A later analysis found that TCR association rates varied across HLA loci, with DRB1 alleles showing the most associated TCRs and HLA-C alleles the fewest. According to a later genetic analysis, donors in an Asian-associated ancestry cluster had fewer N-insertions in productive TCRs than the approximately 670-donor mean. Some IMGT-functional V segments, including TRBV6-2 and TRBV6-3, could not be distinguished by the 87-base-pair reads and were therefore excluded. The cohort was sequenced for TCR beta chains only, and without alpha or paired-chain data the features that could be detected were limited. In an earlier analysis of over 550 of the donors, most TCR beta V segments were observed in productive rearrangements about 87% or about 30% of the time, broadly matching IMGT annotations. In a later analysis, most CMV-associated TCR beta chains were found to appear HLA-restricted, with HLA associations seemingly driven largely by CMV exposure. V-gene and J-gene trimming of TCR beta chains was associated with a missense DCLRE1C variant in a later genetic analysis, and the association was replicated in an independent cohort. A later analysis associated 15,000 or so TCR beta sequences with specific HLA alleles at a false discovery rate of 0.05. A further reported finding was that TCR beta sequences accurately predicted the HLA-A and HLA-B alleles for most subjects in the first cohort.

The CDR3 covers 16 residues, taking in both the cysteine and the phenylalanine. CDR3 DNA is the only sequence kept; it has 48 bases, read in frame from the first base. Trimming takes 2 bases off V and 7 bases off J; junction bases not matched to a gene: 8. CDR1 SGHTS and CDR2 YDEGEE are derived from the germline V gene. Sequences were obtained from PBMCs. This clonotype was sampled from a woman aged 35 to 49 in good health and CMV-seronegative. The chain employs TRBV5-8 and TRBJ2-1; 11 nucleotides in the junction match TRBD1. In nucleotide form, the sequence is TGTGCCAGCAGCTTACCGGGACAGGGGGGGATAAATGAGCAGTTCTTC. Its translation is CASSLPGQGGINEQFF.